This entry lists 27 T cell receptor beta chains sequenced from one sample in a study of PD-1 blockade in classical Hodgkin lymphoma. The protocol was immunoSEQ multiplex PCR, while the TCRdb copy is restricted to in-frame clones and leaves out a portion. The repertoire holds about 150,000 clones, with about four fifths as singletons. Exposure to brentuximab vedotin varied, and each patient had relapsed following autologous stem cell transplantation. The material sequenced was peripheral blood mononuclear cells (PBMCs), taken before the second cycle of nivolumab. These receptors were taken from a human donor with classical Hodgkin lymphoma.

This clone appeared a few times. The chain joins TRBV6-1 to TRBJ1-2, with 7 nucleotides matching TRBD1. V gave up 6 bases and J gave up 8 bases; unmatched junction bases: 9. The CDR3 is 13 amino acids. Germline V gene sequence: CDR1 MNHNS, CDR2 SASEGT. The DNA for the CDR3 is TGTGCCAGCAGACCGGACAGGTACCTCGGCTACACCTTC. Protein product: CASRPDRYLGYTF.

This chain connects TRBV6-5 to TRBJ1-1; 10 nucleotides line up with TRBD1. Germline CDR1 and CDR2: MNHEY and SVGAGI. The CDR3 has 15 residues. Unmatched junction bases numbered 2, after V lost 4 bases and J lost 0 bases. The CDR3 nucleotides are TGTGCCAGCAGTTCGACAGGGGGCATGAACACTGAAGCTTTCTTT. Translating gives CASSSTGGMNTEAFF.

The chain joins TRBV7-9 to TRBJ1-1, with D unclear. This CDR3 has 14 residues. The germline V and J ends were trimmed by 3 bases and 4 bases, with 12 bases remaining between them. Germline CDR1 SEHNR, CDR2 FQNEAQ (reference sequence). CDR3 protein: CASSLATVGTEAFF. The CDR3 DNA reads TGTGCCAGCAGCTTGGCTACAGTGGGCACTGAAGCTTTCTTT.

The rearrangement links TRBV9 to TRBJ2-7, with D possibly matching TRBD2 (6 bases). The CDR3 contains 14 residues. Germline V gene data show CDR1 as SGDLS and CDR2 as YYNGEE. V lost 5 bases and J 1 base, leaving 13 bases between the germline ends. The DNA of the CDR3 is TGTGCCAGCAGGGCCTCTGGGGGGTCCTACGAGCAGTACTTC. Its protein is CASRASGGSYEQYF.

The CDR3 sequence: CAIKTSGRAGTDTQYF. CDR3 sequence (DNA): TGTGCCATCAAGACTAGCGGGAGGGCGGGCACAGATACGCAGTATTTT. The rearrangement uses TRBV10-3 and TRBJ2-3, with 14 bases fitting TRBD2. Germline V CDR1 and CDR2: ENHRY, SYGVKD. This CDR3 is built from 16 residues. V lost 7 bases to trimming and J lost 1 base; unmatched junction nucleotides: 4.

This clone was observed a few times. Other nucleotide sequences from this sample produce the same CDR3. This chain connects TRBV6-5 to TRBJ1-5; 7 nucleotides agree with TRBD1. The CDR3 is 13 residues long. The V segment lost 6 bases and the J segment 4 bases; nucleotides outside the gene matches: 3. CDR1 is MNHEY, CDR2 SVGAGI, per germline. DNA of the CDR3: TGTGCCAGCAGGACAGGGCCTAATCAGCCCCAGCATTTT. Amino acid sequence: CASRTGPNQPQHF.

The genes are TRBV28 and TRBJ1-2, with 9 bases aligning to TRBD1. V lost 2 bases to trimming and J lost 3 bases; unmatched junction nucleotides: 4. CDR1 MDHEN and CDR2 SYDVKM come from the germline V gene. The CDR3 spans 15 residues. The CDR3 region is CASSLTGGRYYGYTF. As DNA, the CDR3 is TGTGCCAGCAGTTTAACAGGGGGCCGGTACTATGGCTACACCTTC.

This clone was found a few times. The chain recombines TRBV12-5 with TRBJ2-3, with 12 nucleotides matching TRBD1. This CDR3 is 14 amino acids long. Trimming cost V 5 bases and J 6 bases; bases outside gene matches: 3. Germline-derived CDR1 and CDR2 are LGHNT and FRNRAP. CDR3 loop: CASGTGQGADTQYF. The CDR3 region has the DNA TGTGCTAGTGGTACGGGACAGGGGGCCGATACGCAGTATTTT.

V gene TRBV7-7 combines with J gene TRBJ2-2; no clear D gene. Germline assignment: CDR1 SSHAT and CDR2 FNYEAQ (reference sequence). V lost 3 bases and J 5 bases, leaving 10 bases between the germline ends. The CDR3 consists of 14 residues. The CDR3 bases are TGTGCCAGCAGCTTCCGGCCGCGGACCGGGGAGCTGTTTTTT. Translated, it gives CASSFRPRTGELFF. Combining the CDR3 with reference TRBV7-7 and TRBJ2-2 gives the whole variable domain GAGVSQSPRYKVTKRGQDVTLRCDPISSHATLYWYQQALGQGPEFLTYFNYEAQPDKSGLPSDRFSAERPEGSISTLTIQRTEQRDSAMYRCASSFRPRTGELFFGEGSRLTVL.

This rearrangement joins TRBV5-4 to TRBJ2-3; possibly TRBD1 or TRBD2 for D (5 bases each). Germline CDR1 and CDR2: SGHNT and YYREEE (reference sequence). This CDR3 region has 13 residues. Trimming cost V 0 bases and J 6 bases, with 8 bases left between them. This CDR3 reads CASSLVGTDTQYF. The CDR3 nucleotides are TGTGCCAGCAGCTTGGTGGGGACCGATACGCAGTATTTT.

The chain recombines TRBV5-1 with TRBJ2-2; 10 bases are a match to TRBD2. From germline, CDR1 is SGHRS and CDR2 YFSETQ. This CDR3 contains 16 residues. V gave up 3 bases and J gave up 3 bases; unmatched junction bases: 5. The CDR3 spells CASSSTSGEYTGELFF. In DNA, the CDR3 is TGCGCCAGCAGCTCCACTAGCGGGGAATACACCGGGGAGCTGTTTTTT.

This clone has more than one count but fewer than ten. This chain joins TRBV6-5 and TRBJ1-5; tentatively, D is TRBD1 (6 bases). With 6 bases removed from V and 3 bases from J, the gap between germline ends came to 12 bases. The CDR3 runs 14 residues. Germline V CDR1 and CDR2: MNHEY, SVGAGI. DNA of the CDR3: TGTGCCAGCAGGCCCACAGGGTACAATCAGCCCCAGCATTTT. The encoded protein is CASRPTGYNQPQHF.

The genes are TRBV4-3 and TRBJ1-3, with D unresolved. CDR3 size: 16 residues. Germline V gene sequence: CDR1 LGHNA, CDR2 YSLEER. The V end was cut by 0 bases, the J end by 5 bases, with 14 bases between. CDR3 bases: TGCGCCAGCAGCCAAGATGTTGGAACAGCCCGAAACACCATATATTTT. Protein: CASSQDVGTARNTIYF.

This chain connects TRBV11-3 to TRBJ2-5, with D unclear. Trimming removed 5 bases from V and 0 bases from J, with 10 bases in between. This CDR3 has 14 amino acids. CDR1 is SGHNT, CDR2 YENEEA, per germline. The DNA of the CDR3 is TGTGCCAGCAGCCTGGACCGGTACCAAGAGACCCAGTACTTC. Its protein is CASSLDRYQETQYF.

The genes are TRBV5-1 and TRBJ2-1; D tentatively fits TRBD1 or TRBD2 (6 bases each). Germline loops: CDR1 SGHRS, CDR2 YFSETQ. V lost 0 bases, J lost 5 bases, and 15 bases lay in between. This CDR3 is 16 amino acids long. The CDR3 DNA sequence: TGCGCCAGCAGCTTGGAGGGCGGGACAAGAGACAATGAGCAGTTCTTC. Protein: CASSLEGGTRDNEQFF. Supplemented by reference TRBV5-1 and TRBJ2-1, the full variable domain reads KAGVTQTPRYLIKTRGQQVTLSCSPISGHRSVSWYQQTPGQGLQFLFEYFSETQRNKGNFPGRFSGRQFSNSRSEMNVSTLELGDSALYLCASSLEGGTRDNEQFFGPGTRLTVL.

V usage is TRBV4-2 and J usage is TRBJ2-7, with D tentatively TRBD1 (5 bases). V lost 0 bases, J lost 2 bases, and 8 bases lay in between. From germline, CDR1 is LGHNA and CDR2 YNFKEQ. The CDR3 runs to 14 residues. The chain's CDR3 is CASSQEGPTYEQYF. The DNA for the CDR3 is TGTGCCAGCAGCCAAGAGGGGCCTACCTACGAGCAGTACTTC.

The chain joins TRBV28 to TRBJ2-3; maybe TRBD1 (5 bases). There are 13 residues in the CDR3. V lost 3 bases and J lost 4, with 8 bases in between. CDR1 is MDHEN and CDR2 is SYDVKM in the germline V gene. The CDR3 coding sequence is TGTGCCAGCAGTTTGCAGGGTGCAGATACGCAGTATTTT. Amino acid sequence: CASSLQGADTQYF.

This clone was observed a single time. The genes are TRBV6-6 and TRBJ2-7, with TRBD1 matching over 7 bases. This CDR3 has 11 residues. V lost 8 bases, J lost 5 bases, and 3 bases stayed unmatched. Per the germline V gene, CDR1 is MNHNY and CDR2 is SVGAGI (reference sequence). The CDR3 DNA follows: TGTGCCAGCCGACAGGGCCACGAGCAGTACTTC. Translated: CASRQGHEQYF.

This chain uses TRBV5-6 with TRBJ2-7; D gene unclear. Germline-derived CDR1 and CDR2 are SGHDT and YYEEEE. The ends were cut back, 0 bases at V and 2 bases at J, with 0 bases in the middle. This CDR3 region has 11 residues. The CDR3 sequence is CASSLAYEQYF. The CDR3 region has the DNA TGTGCCAGCAGCTTGGCCTACGAGCAGTACTTC.

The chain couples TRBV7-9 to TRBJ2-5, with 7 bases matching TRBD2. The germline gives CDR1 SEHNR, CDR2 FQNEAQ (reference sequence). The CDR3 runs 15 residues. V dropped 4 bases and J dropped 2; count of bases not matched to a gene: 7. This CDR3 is CASSSQSGIQETQYF. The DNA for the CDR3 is TGTGCCAGCAGCTCGCAGAGCGGGATTCAAGAGACCCAGTACTTC.

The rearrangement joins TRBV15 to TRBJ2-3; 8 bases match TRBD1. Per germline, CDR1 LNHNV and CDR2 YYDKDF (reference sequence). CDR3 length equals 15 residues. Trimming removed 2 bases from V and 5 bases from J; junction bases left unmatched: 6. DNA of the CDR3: TGTGCCACCAGCAGAAGGACAGGGAATGGAGATACGCAGTATTTT. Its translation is CATSRRTGNGDTQYF.

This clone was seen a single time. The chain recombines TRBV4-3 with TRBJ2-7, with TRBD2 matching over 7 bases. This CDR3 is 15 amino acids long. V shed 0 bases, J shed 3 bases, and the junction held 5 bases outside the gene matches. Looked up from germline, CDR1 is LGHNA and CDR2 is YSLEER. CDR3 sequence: CASSQEGGPNYEQYF. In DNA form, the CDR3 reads TGCGCCAGCAGCCAAGAGGGAGGGCCGAACTACGAGCAGTACTTC.

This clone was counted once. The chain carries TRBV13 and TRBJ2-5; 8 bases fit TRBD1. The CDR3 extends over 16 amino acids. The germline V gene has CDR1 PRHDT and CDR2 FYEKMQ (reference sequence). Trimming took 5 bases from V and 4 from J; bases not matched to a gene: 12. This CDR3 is CASSPQTGVIGETQYF. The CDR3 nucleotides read TGTGCCAGCAGCCCGCAGACAGGGGTTATAGGAGAGACCCAGTACTTC.

In DNA form, the CDR3 reads TGTGCCAGCTCACCGGATGACAGGGTTTATAGCAATCAGCCCCAGCATTTT. Residues: CASSPDDRVYSNQPQHF. The rearrangement joins TRBV18 to TRBJ1-5; 7 bases are a match to TRBD1. This CDR3 has 17 amino acids. After removal of 3 bases from V and 0 bases from J, the junction contained 8 bases not matched to a gene. CDR1 and CDR2 (germline): KGHSH, LQKENI.

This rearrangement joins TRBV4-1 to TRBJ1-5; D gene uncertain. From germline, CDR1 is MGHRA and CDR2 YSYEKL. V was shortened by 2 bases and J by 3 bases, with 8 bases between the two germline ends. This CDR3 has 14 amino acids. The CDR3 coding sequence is TGCGCCAGCAGCCAATCAGGCCACAATCAGCCCCAGCATTTT. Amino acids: CASSQSGHNQPQHF.

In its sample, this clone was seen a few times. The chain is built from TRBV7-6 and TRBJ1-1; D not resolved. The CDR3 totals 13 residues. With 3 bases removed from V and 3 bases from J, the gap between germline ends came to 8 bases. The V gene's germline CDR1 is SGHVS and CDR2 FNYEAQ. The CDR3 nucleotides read TGTGCCAGCAGCTTGTCCGGGCACACTGAAGCTTTCTTT. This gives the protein CASSLSGHTEAFF.

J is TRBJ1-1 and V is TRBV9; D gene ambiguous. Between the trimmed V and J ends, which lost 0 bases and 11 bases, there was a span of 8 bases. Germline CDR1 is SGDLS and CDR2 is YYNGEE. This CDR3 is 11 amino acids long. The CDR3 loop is CASSVVRAAFF. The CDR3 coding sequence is TGTGCCAGCAGCGTAGTTAGGGCTGCTTTCTTT.